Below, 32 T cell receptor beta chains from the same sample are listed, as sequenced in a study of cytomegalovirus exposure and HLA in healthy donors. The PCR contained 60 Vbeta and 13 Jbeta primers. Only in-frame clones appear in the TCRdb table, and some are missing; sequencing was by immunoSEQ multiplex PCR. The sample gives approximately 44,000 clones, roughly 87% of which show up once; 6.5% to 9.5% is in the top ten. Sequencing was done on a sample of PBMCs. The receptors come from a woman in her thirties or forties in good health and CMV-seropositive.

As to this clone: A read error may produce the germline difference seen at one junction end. The CDR3 loop is CASSLEGGTYNEQFF. DNA for the CDR3: TGTGCTAGCAGCTTAGAGGGGGGGACCTACAATGAGCAGTTCTTC. V usage is TRBV7-7 and J usage is TRBJ2-1; D might be TRBD2 (7 bases). The CDR3 sequence is 15 residues long. CDR1 and CDR2 (germline): SSHAT, FNYEAQ (reference sequence).

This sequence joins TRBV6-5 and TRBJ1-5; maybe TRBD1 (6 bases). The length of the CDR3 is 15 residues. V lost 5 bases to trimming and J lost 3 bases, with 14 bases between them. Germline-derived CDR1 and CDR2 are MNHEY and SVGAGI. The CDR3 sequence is CASSNVRDINQPQHF. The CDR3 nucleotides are TGTGCCAGCAGTAACGTCCGGGACATCAATCAGCCCCAGCATTTT.

CDR3 amino acids: CASSRTGSSYEQYF. The CDR3 nucleotides are TGTGCCAGTAGTAGGACAGGAAGCTCCTACGAGCAGTACTTC. V usage is TRBV19 and J usage is TRBJ2-7, with 7 bases that match TRBD1. The CDR3 extends over 14 amino acids. The ends lost 4 bases at V and 0 bases at J; junction bases unmatched: 3. Germline lookup yields CDR1 LNHDA and CDR2 SQIVND (reference sequence).

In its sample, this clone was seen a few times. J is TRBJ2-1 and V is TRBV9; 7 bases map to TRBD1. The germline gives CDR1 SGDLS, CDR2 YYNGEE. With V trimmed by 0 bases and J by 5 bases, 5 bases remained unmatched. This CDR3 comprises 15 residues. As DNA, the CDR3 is TGTGCCAGCAGCGTAGGAGGGGGCATTGACAATGAGCAGTTCTTC. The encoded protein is CASSVGGGIDNEQFF.

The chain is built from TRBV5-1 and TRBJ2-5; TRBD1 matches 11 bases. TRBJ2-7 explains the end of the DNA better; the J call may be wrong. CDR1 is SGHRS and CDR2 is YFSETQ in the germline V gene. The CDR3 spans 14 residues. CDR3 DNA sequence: TGCGCCAGCAGCGGCGGGACAGGGGGGCTCGAGCAGTACTTC. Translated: CASSGGTGGLEQYF.

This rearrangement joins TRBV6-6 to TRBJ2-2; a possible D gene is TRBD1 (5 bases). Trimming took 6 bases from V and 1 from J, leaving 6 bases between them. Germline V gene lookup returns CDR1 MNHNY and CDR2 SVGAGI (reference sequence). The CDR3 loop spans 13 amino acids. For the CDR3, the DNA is TGTGCCAGCAGGGACAAGAACACCGGGGAGCTGTTTTTT. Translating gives CASRDKNTGELFF.

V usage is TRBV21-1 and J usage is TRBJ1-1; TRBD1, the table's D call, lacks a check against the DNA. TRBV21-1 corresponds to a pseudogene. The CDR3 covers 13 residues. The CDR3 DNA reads TGTGCCAGGGTGACAGACATGAACACTGAAGCTTTCTTT. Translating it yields CARVTDMNTEAFF.

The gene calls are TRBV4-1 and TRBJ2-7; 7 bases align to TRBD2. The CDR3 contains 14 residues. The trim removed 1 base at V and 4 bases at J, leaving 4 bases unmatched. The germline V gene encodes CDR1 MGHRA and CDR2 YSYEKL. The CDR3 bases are TGCGCCAGCAGCCAAGCTAGCGGACCTTACGAGCAGTACTTC. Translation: CASSQASGPYEQYF.

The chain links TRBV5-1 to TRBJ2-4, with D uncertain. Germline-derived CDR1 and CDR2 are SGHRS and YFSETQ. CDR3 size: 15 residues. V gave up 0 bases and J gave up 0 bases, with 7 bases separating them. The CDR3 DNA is TGCGCCAGCAGCTTGGACAGATTAGCCAAAAACATTCAGTACTTC. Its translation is CASSLDRLAKNIQYF.

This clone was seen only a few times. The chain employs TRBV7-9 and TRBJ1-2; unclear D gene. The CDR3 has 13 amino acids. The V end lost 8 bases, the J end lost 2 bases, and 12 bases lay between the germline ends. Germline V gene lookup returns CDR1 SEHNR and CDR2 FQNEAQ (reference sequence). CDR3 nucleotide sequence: TGTGCCAGCGTGCCAGCCGGGAACTATGGCTACACCTTC. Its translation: CASVPAGNYGYTF.

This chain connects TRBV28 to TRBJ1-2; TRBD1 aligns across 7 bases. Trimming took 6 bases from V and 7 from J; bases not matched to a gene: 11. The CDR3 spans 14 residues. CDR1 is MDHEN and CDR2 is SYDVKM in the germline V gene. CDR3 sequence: CASRTSGTVFGYTF. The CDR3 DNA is TGTGCCAGCAGAACCTCCGGGACAGTCTTTGGCTACACCTTC.

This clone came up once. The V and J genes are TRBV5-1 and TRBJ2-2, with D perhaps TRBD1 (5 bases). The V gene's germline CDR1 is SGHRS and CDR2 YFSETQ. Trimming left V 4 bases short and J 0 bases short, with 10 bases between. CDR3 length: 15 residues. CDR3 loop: CASSQQDPNTGELFF. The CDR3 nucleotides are TGCGCCAGCAGCCAACAGGATCCGAACACCGGGGAGCTGTTTTTT.

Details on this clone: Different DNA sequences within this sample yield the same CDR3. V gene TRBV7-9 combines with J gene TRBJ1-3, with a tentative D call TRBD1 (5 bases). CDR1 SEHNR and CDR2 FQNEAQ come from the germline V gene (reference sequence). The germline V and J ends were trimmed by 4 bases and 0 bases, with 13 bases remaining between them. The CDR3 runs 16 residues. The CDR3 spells CASSSTTASSGNTIYF. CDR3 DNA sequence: TGTGCCAGCAGCTCGACGACAGCTAGCTCTGGAAACACCATATATTTT.

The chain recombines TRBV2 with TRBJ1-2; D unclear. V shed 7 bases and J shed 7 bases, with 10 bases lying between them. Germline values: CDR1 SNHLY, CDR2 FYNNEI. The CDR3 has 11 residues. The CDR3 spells CASNGGVGYTF. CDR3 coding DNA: TGTGCCAGCAATGGCGGGGTTGGCTACACCTTC.

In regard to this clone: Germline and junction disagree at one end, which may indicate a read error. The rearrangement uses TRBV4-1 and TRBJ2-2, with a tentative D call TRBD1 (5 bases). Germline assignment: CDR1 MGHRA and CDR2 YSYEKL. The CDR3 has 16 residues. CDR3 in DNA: TGCGCCGGCAGCCAAGGCAGGGCCCTAGGGACCGGGGAGCTGTTTTTT. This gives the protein CAGSQGRALGTGELFF.

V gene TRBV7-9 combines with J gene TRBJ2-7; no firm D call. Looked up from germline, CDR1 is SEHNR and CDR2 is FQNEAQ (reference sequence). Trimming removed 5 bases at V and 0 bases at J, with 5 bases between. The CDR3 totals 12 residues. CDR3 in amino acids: CASSASSYEQYF. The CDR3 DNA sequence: TGTGCCAGCAGCGCCAGCTCCTACGAGCAGTACTTC.

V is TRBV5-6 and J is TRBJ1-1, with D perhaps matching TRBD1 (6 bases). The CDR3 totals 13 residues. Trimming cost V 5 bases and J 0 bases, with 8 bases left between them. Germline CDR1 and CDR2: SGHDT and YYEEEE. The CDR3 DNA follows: TGTGCCAGCAGAACAGGGATGAACACTGAAGCTTTCTTT. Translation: CASRTGMNTEAFF.

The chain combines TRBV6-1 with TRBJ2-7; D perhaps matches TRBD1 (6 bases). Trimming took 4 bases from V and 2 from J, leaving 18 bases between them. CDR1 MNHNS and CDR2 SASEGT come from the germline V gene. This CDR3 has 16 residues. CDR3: CASSVSRDTLPYEQYF. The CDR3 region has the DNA TGTGCCAGCAGTGTTTCCCGGGACACTCTTCCCTACGAGCAGTACTTC.

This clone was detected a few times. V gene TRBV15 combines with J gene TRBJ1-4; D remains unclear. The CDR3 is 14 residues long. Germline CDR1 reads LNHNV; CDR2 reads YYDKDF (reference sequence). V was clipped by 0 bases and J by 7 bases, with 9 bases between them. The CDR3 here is CATSRDSHREKLFF. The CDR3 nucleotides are TGTGCCACCAGCAGAGATAGTCACCGTGAAAAACTGTTTTTT.

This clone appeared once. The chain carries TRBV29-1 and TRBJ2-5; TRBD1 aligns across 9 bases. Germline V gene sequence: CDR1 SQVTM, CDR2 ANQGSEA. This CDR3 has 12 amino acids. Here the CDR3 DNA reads TGCAGTGGAACAGGGGGCCGAGAGACCCAGTACTTC. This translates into CSGTGGRETQYF.

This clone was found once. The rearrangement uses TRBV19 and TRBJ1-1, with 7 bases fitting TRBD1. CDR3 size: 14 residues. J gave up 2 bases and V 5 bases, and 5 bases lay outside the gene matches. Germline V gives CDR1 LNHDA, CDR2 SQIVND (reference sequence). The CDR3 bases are TGTGCCAGTAGTTACGGGACAGCTAACACTGAAGCTTTCTTT. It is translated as CASSYGTANTEAFF.

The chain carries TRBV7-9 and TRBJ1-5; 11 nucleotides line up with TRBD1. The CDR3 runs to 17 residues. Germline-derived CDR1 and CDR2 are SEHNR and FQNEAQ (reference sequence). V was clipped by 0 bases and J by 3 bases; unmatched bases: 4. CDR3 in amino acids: CASSLASGQGANQPQHF. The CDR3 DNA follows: TGTGCCAGCAGCTTAGCCTCCGGACAGGGGGCCAATCAGCCCCAGCATTTT.

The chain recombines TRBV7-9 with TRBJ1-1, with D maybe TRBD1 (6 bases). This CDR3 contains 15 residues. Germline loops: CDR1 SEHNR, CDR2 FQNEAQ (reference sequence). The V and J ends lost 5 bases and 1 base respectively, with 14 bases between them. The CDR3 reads CASSPTGPRNTEAFF. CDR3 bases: TGTGCCAGCAGCCCAACAGGGCCGAGGAACACTGAAGCTTTCTTT.

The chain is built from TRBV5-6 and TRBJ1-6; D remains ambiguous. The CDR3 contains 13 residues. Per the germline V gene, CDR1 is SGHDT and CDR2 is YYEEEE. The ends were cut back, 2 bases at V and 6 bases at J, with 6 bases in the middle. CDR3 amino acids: CASSFGINSPLHF. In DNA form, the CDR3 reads TGTGCCAGCAGCTTCGGGATTAATTCACCCCTCCACTTT.

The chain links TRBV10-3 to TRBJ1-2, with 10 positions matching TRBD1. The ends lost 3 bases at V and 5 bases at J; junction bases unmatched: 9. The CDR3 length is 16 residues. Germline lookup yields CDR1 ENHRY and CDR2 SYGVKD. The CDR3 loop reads CAISDGTGEMPYGYTF. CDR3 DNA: TGTGCCATCAGTGACGGGACAGGGGAAATGCCGTATGGCTACACCTTC.

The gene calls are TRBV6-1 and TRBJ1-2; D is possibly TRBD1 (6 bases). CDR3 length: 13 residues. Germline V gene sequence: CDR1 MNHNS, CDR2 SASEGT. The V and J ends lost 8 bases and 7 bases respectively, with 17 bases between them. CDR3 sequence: CASLITGRSGYTF. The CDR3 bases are TGTGCCAGCCTTATAACAGGGAGAAGTGGCTACACCTTC.

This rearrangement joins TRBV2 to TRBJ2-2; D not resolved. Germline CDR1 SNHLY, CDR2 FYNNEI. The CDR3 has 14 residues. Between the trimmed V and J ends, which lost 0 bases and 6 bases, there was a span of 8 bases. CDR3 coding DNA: TGTGCCAGCAGTGAAGCCGCCGCGGCCGGGGAGCTGTTTTTT. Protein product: CASSEAAAAGELFF.

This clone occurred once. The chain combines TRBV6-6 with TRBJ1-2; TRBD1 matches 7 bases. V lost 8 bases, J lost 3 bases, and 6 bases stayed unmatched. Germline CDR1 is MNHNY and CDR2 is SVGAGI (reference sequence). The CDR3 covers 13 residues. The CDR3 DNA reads TGTGCCAGCGCCACAGGGGTTGACTATGGCTACACCTTC. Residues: CASATGVDYGYTF.

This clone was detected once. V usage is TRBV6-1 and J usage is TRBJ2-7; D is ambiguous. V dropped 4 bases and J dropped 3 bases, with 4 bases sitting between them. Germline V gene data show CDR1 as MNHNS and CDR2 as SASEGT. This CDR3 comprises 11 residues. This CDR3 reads CASSAFYEQYF. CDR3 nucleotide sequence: TGTGCCAGCAGTGCTTTCTACGAGCAGTACTTC.

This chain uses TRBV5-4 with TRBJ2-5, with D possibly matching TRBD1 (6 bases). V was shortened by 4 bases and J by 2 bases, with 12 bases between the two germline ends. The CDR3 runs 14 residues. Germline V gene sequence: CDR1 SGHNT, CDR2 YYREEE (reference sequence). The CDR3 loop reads CASSPWTAQETQYF. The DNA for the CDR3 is TGTGCCAGCAGCCCCTGGACAGCTCAAGAGACCCAGTACTTC.

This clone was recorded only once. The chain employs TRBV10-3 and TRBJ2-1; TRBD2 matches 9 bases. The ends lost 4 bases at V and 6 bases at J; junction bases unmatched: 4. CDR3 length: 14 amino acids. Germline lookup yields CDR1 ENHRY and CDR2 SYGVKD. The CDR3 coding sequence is TGTGCCATCAGTGCTAGCGGGAAGGGCAATGAGCAGTTCTTC. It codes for CAISASGKGNEQFF.

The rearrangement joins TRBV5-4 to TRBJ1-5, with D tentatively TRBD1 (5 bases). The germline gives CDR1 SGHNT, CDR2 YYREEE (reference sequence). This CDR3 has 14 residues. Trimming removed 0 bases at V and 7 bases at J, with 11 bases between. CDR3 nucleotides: TGTGCCAGCAGCTTGGCAGGTGGGGGGCAGCCCCAGCATTTT. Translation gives CASSLAGGGQPQHF.